One and the same sample provided the 15 T cell receptor beta chains below, sequenced in a study of blood T cells in healthy people across ages. PCR was performed a second time for roughly 6 to 12 cycles using a sample-barcoded 5' primer and a J-beta primer mix. TCRdb independently ran MiXCR on the 5' RACE reads; one entry per CDR3 protein. The sample lists 550,000 to 750,000 distinct CDR3 sequences; roughly 21% were seen once. Sequenced input: blood. All receptors derive from a man in his sixties or seventies in good health.

This clonotype was seen at least ten times. The V gene is TRBV15, the J gene TRBJ1-2; 7 positions agree with TRBD1. The CDR3 runs to 13 residues. J lost 9 bases, V lost 5 bases, and 9 bases had no gene match. Germline loops: CDR1 LNHNV, CDR2 YYDKDF (reference sequence). The CDR3 loop is CATSGPDRESYTF. CDR3 nucleotides: TGTGCCACCAGCGGACCCGACAGGGAGAGCTACACCTTC.

This clonotype was picked up a small number of times. The V and J genes are TRBV29-1 and TRBJ2-7, with TRBD2 matching over 8 bases. This CDR3 spans 15 amino acids. V shed 7 bases, J shed 3 bases, and the junction held 14 bases outside the gene matches. CDR1 is SQVTM, CDR2 ANQGSEA, per germline. The CDR3 nucleotides are TGCAGCGCCGAGCTTACTAGCGGAGCGTACTACGAGCAGTACTTC. This sequence encodes CSAELTSGAYYEQYF.

This clonotype has more than one count but fewer than ten. It may be a read error: a sequence one base away is much more abundant. The CDR3 sequence is CASSLDLAIQETQYF. As DNA, the CDR3 is TGTGCCAGCAGCTTAGACCTAGCGATCCAAGAGACCCAGTACTTC. The rearrangement uses TRBV11-2 and TRBJ2-5; possible D gene TRBD2, 6 bases. V lost 0 bases and J 1 base, leaving 9 bases between the germline ends. The germline V gene encodes CDR1 SGHAT and CDR2 FQNNGV. The CDR3 totals 15 residues.

The chain recombines TRBV9 with TRBJ1-2; 10 bases fit TRBD1. The germline gives CDR1 SGDLS, CDR2 YYNGEE. V lost 4 bases to trimming and J lost 3 bases; unmatched junction nucleotides: 6. The length of the CDR3 is 15 residues. The CDR3 DNA is TGTGCCAGCAGCCCCGGGACAGGGGACGACTATGGCTACACCTTC. Its translation is CASSPGTGDDYGYTF. The variable domain in full, completed from reference TRBV9 and TRBJ1-2, reads DSGVTQTPKHLITATGQRVTLRCSPRSGDLSVYWYQQSLDQGLQFLIQYYNGEERAKGNILERFSAQQFPDLHSELNLSSLELGDSALYFCASSPGTGDDYGYTFGSGTRLTVV.

The chain uses TRBV6-6 and TRBJ2-7, with 16 bases that match TRBD2. The J call may be wrong; the DNA end is better matched by TRBJ2-5. Germline lookup yields CDR1 MNHNY and CDR2 SVGAGI (reference sequence). The CDR3 is made up of 16 amino acids. The CDR3 DNA reads as TGTGCCAGCAGTCCGGGACTAGCGGGAGGGCTAGAGACCCAGTACTTC. This gives the protein CASSPGLAGGLETQYF.

This clonotype was counted between two and nine times. One end of the junction fails to match germline, which may point to a read error. This chain links TRBV4-2 with TRBJ1-5, with no clear D. The CDR3 loop spans 14 amino acids. Looked up from germline, CDR1 is LGHNA and CDR2 is YNFKEQ. The CDR3 region is CASRQDNSNQPQHF. The CDR3 coding sequence is TGTGCCAGCAGGCAAGACAATAGCAATCAGCCCCAGCATTTT.

This chain connects TRBV4-1 to TRBJ2-1; possibly TRBD2 for D (5 bases). The CDR3 spans 15 residues. Per germline, CDR1 MGHRA and CDR2 YSYEKL. V was trimmed by 4 bases and J by 5 bases, leaving 15 bases between them. The CDR3 loop is CASSRDEGWHNEQFF. Written as DNA, the CDR3 is TGCGCCAGCAGCCGAGATGAGGGCTGGCACAATGAGCAGTTCTTC.

In this sample, this clonotype turned up many times. V and J are TRBV5-5 and TRBJ2-7, with 15 bases identical to TRBD2. The CDR3 covers 19 residues. Germline loops: CDR1 SGHKS, CDR2 YYEKEE (reference sequence). J gave up 2 bases and V 0 bases, and 9 bases lay outside the gene matches. The CDR3 region is CASSLEGGTSGRTTYEQYF. CDR3 bases: TGTGCCAGCAGCTTGGAGGGGGGGACTAGCGGGAGGACGACCTACGAGCAGTACTTC.

The chain joins TRBV12-3 or TRBV12-4 to TRBJ2-7, with 10 bases aligning to TRBD2. The J call may not be correct, given that the DNA end is closer to TRBJ2-1. This CDR3 is built from 16 residues. The CDR3 DNA is TGTGCCAGCAGTTTAGGCGGTAGCGGGAGGATTGATGAGCAGTTCTTC. It encodes CASSLGGSGRIDEQFF.

This clonotype was seen more than once but under ten times. The chain uses TRBV9 and TRBJ2-7; D is ambiguous. The CDR3 sequence is 14 residues long. Trimming shortened V by 0 bases and J by 2 bases, and 9 bases separated the two germline ends. Germline V gene data show CDR1 as SGDLS and CDR2 as YYNGEE. In nucleotides, the CDR3 is TGTGCCAGCAGCGTAGAGGCTATTACCTACGAGCAGTACTTC. Its protein is CASSVEAITYEQYF. Variable domain in full (rest from reference TRBV9 and TRBJ2-7): DSGVTQTPKHLITATGQRVTLRCSPRSGDLSVYWYQQSLDQGLQFLIQYYNGEERAKGNILERFSAQQFPDLHSELNLSSLELGDSALYFCASSVEAITYEQYFGPGTRLTVT.

The rearrangement uses TRBV21-1 and TRBJ2-1; TRBD2, the D gene given by the table, was not confirmed from the DNA. TRBV21-1 is a pseudogene. The CDR3 covers 22 residues. This chain's CDR3 is CASSKALCKGLAGESPYNEQFF. The CDR3 coding sequence is TGTGCCAGCAGCAAAGCGCTTTGTAAGGGACTAGCGGGAGAGAGCCCCTACAATGAGCAGTTCTTC.

This clonotype was observed a few times. This sequence joins TRBV7-6 and TRBJ2-7, with 7 bases aligning to TRBD1. V lost 2 bases to trimming and J lost 2 bases; unmatched junction nucleotides: 6. This CDR3 comprises 15 residues. Per the germline V gene, CDR1 is SGHVS and CDR2 is FNYEAQ. The CDR3 region has the DNA TGTGCCAGCAGCTTAACCGGGACAGATCCCTACGAGCAGTACTTC. Protein: CASSLTGTDPYEQYF.

This clonotype was detected only a few times. The chain uses TRBV29-1 and TRBJ2-3, with TRBD1 identical over 8 bases. V lost 5 bases and J lost 1; bases outside the gene matches: 8. This CDR3 region has 15 residues. Germline CDR1 SQVTM, CDR2 ANQGSEA. The CDR3 here is CSVNNRGSGTDTQYF. CDR3 bases: TGCAGCGTTAACAACAGGGGGAGTGGCACAGATACGCAGTATTTT.

This clonotype appeared a few times. This chain connects TRBV20-1 to TRBJ2-7; a possible D gene is TRBD2 (5 bases). The V gene lost 5 bases and the J gene lost 3 bases, with 11 bases spanning the gap. This CDR3 comprises 12 residues. Per the germline V gene, CDR1 is DFQATT and CDR2 is SNEGSKA (reference sequence). The CDR3 spells CSAGSGFYEQYF. In DNA form, the CDR3 reads TGCAGTGCTGGGAGTGGTTTCTACGAGCAGTACTTC.

The chain is built from TRBV7-2 and TRBJ2-5, with D possibly TRBD1 on 6 matching bases. The J call may be mistaken, given a closer DNA end match to TRBJ2-7. This CDR3 region has 13 residues. Germline V gives CDR1 SGHTA, CDR2 FQGNSA. CDR3: CASRNTGSNEQYF. In nucleotides, the CDR3 is TGTGCCAGCAGAAACACAGGGAGCAACGAGCAGTACTTC.